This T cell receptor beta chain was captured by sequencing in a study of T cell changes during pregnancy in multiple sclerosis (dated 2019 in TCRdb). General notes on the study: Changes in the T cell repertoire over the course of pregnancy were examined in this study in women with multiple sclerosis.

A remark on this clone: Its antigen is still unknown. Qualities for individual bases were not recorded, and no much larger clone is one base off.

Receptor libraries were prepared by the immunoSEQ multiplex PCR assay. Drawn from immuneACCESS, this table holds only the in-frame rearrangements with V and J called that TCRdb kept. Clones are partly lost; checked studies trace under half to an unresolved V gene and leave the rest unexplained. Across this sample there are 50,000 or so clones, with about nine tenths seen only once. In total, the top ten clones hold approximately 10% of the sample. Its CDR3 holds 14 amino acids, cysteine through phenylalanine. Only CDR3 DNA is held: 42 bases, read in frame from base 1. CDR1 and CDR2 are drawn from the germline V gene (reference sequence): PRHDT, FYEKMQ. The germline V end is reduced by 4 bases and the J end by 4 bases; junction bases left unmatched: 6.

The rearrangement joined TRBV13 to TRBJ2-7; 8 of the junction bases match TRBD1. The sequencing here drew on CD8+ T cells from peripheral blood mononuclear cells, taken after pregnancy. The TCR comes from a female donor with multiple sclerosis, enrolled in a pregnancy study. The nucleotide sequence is TGTGCCAGCAGCTCTGGACAGGGAGAATACGAGCAGTACTTC. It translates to CASSSGQGEYEQYF.